This is a list of T cell receptor beta chains from one sample in a study of cytomegalovirus exposure and HLA in healthy donors. Data came from immunoSEQ multiplex PCR; TCRdb stores just in-frame clones and leaves some out. The sample consists of a few hundred thousand clones, 80% to 90% of them appearing once. The sequenced sample was PBMCs. These receptor sequences come from a man under 40 in good health and CMV-seronegative. CDR3s include the opening cysteine and the closing phenylalanine or tryptophan. Fields, in order: D gene, V gene, clone size, J gene, CDR3 DNA, CDR3 protein. A D gene is named only where the DNA matches it firmly. Clone size is stated in some rows and not others, as once, few, many or a class when expanded.

>-|TRBV28|-|TRBJ1-4
TGTGCCAGCAGTTTGCTGGGGGCGGCTAATGAAAAACTGTTTTTT
CASSLLGAANEKLFF
>-|TRBV10-2|-|TRBJ2-1
TGCGCCAGCGGACACGGCAATGAGCAGTTCTTC
CASGHGNEQFF
>TRBD2|TRBV28|-|TRBJ2-3
TGTGCCAGCAGTTTGAGACTAGCGGGGGGCACAGATACGCAGTATTTT
CASSLRLAGGTDTQYF
>-|TRBV28|few|TRBJ1-6
TGTGCCACCAATTCTCGCGGCAAGGACTTACGTTCACCCCTCCACTTT
CATNSRGKDLRSPLHF
>TRBD2|TRBV10-3|-|TRBJ2-3
TGTGCCATCAGCCATAGCGGGGACACAGATACGCAGTATTTT
CAISHSGDTDTQYF
>-|TRBV2|-|TRBJ2-3
TGTGCCAGCAGTGGCGGGCCACAGTATTTT
CASSGGPQYF
>-|TRBV7-8|-|TRBJ2-5
TGTGCCAGCAGCTTACAAGGGGGATCCTCTCCCGCAATTGAGACCCAGTACTTC
CASSLQGGSSPAIETQYF
>-|TRBV5-1|-|TRBJ2-7
TGCGCCAGCAGCTGGGGGGACTCCTACGAGCAGTACTTC
CASSWGDSYEQYF
>TRBD2|TRBV7-2|-|TRBJ2-7
TGTGCCAGCAGTCCACTAGCGGGGGGGAGTTACGAGCAGTACTTC
CASSPLAGGSYEQYF
>-|TRBV10-3|-|TRBJ2-7
TGTGCCACGGGGACGGATACAGGGTACGAGCAGTACTTC
CATGTDTGYEQYF
>TRBD1|TRBV5-1|-|TRBJ2-7
TGCGCCAGCAGCTTGGTCGACAGGGGACACGAGCAGTACTTC
CASSLVDRGHEQYF
>-|TRBV27|-|TRBJ2-5
TGTGCCAGCAGTTTATCCTTAACAAGTCTCCAAGAGACCCAGTACTTC
CASSLSLTSLQETQYF
>-|TRBV5-1|-|TRBJ2-7
TGCGCCAGCAGCTTGCGACAGAACTCCTACGAGCAGTACTTC
CASSLRQNSYEQYF
>-|TRBV28|-|TRBJ1-2
TGTGCCAGCAGATCCGCGGGGGGGCGAGGTGGCTACACCTTC
CASRSAGGRGGYTF
>TRBD1|TRBV5-6|-|TRBJ1-6
TGTGCCAGCAGCACCCGGGACAGCTATAATTCACCCCTCCACTTT
CASSTRDSYNSPLHF
>TRBD1|TRBV7-9|-|TRBJ2-7
TGTGCCAGCAGCACAGGGGAGATCTACGAGCAGTACTTC
CASSTGEIYEQYF
>TRBD1|TRBV9|few|TRBJ2-5
TGTGCCAGCAGCGCTTTGGACAGGGGGATGGAAGTGACCCAGTACTTC
CASSALDRGMEVTQYF
>-|TRBV13|-|TRBJ1-1
TGTGCCAGCAGCCCATCATCGAGCACTGAAGCTTTCTTT
CASSPSSSTEAFF
>-|TRBV5-1|-|TRBJ1-1
TGCGCCAGCAGTACCGAGTTGAACACTGAAGCTTTCTTT
CASSTELNTEAFF
>TRBD1|TRBV5-1|-|TRBJ1-5
TGCGCCAGCAGTTCGACAGGGCATAGCAATCAGCCCCAGCATTTT
CASSSTGHSNQPQHF
>-|TRBV2|-|TRBJ2-3
TGTGCCAGCACCGTGGACAACGCTAGCACAGATACGCAGTATTTT
CASTVDNASTDTQYF
>TRBD1|TRBV6-1|-|TRBJ2-5
TGTGCCAGCAGTGAACAGGGGGAAGAGACCCAGTACTTC
CASSEQGEETQYF
>TRBD1|TRBV5-1|-|TRBJ1-1
TGCGCCAGCTCGACAGGGAAAAACACTGAAGCTTTCTTT
CASSTGKNTEAFF
>TRBD1|TRBV13|-|TRBJ2-7
TGTGCCAGCAGCTCCGACAGGGGTTCCTACGAGCAGTACTTC
CASSSDRGSYEQYF
>TRBD2|TRBV7-2|-|TRBJ2-5
TGTGCCAGCAGCTTACGGCTAGCGGGAACCCAAGAGACCCAGTACTTC
CASSLRLAGTQETQYF
>TRBD1|TRBV7-3|-|TRBJ1-2
TGTGCCAGCAAGGCCGGGACAGGGGACGGCTACACCTTC
CASKAGTGDGYTF
>-|TRBV28|-|TRBJ1-6
TGTGCCAGCAGTTACCCGACACTCGTCAGCTCACCCCTCCACTTT
CASSYPTLVSSPLHF
>-|TRBV9|few|TRBJ1-1
TGTGCCAGCAGCGGCGGGCAGACCAGCTTGACTGAAGCTTTCTTT
CASSGGQTSLTEAFF
>-|TRBV4-2|-|TRBJ2-2
TGTGCCAGCAGCCAAGTCGGCAGGGGTGACACCGGGGAGCTGTTTTTT
CASSQVGRGDTGELFF
>-|TRBV2|-|TRBJ2-5
TGTGCCAGTTCAACTGAGACCCAGTACTTC
CASSTETQYF
>-|TRBV7-9|-|TRBJ1-4
TGTGCCAGCAGCTTAGAGTTCAGCGGCGAAAAACTGTTTTTT
CASSLEFSGEKLFF
>-|TRBV6-6|-|TRBJ2-1
TGTGCCAGCGCGGGACAGACCTACAATGAGCAGTTCTTC
CASAGQTYNEQFF
>-|TRBV7-2|-|TRBJ2-5
TGTGCCAGCAGCTCGCGACAGATCCAAGAGACCCAGTACTTC
CASSSRQIQETQYF
>TRBD1|TRBV29-1|-|TRBJ2-7
TGCAGCGTTGAAGTGGTTCAGGGGGAACGGGGCTTC
CSVEVVQGERGF
>-|TRBV9|-|TRBJ1-1
TGTGCCAGCAGCGCCGGACACATGAACACTGAAGCTTTCTTT
CASSAGHMNTEAFF
>TRBD1|TRBV10-3|-|TRBJ2-3
TGTGCCATCAGTGACGGACAGGGCACAGATACGCAGTATTTT
CAISDGQGTDTQYF
>-|TRBV28|once|TRBJ2-5
TGTGCCAGCACTAGCGAAGAGACCCAGTACTTC
CASTSEETQYF
>TRBD1|TRBV5-1|-|TRBJ1-1
TGCGCCAGCAGCCCCTGGACAGGGGAGAGCACTGAAGCTTTCTTT
CASSPWTGESTEAFF
>-|TRBV9|-|TRBJ2-7
TGTGCCAGCAGCCCAGGGGGAGGAGACTACGAGCAGTACTTC
CASSPGGGDYEQYF
>-|TRBV5-1|once|TRBJ2-3
TGCGCCAGCAGCTTGGGACTGACAGATGGGCTAGATACGCAGTATTTT
CASSLGLTDGLDTQYF
>-|TRBV7-9|-|TRBJ1-6
TGTGCCAGCAGGTCCGATGTCGGTTCACCCCTCCACTTT
CASRSDVGSPLHF
>TRBD2|TRBV6-4|-|TRBJ2-1
TGTGCCAGCAGAAGTAGCGGGGGGTCCTACAATGAGCAGTTCTTC
CASRSSGGSYNEQFF
>TRBD1|TRBV9|-|TRBJ2-3
TGTGCCAGCAGCGTAGAGGGGGCCGGCGATACGCAGTATTTT
CASSVEGAGDTQYF
>-|TRBV5-1|-|TRBJ2-7
TGCGCCAGCAGCTTGGATGGGACACTGAGCTCCTACGAGCAGTACTTC
CASSLDGTLSSYEQYF
>-|TRBV7-9|-|TRBJ1-3
TGTGCCAGCAGCTCCACTGAAGGACAGAGAAACACCATATATTTT
CASSSTEGQRNTIYF
>TRBD1|TRBV11-2|-|TRBJ2-7
TGTGCCGGCCGGGACAGGGTCGGAGAGGGGTGCGAGCAGTACTTC
CAGRDRVGEGCEQYF
>-|TRBV2|-|TRBJ2-7
TGTGCCAGCAGGGCCAGGGAAACCTACGAGCAGTACTTC
CASRARETYEQYF
>-|TRBV5-1|-|TRBJ2-2
TGCGCCAGCAGCCCCCCAGGAAGGCCGAACACCGGGGAGCTGTTTTTT
CASSPPGRPNTGELFF